Presented here are 11 T cell receptor beta chains from one specimen sequenced in a study of lymphopenia after photon versus proton radiotherapy. Assay used: immunoSEQ multiplex PCR; TCRdb lists only in-frame clones, some missing. The sample shows tens of thousands of clones, roughly 84% of them seen only once. Sequences were derived from peripheral blood, sampled from a patient treated with proton-based radiotherapy. These receptors were collected from a woman between 65 and 79 years old with pancreatic cancer.

This sequence joins TRBV5-6 and TRBJ1-3; TRBD1 matches 9 bases. The CDR3 loop spans 17 amino acids. Germline values: CDR1 SGHDT, CDR2 YYEEEE. Germline trimming cut 2 bases from V and 0 bases from J; bases unmatched to any gene: 6. The CDR3 bases are TGTGCCAGCAGCTTCCCGGACAGGGGCCGCTCTGGAAACACCATATATTTT. Encoded protein: CASSFPDRGRSGNTIYF.

The chain employs TRBV30 and TRBJ1-3; D ambiguous. V lost 0 bases, J lost 4 bases, and 13 bases lay in between. The CDR3 loop spans 15 amino acids. The germline gives CDR1 GTSNPN, CDR2 SVGIG (reference sequence). This CDR3 is CAWSVSLQMGNTIYF. As DNA, the CDR3 is TGTGCCTGGAGTGTATCTCTCCAAATGGGAAACACCATATATTTT.

For this clone: At the DNA level, this CDR3 is encoded by other sequences in the same sample as well. This chain connects TRBV7-2 to TRBJ2-7; D gene uncertain. The CDR3 spans 11 residues. Between the trimmed V and J ends, which lost 5 bases and 4 bases, there was a span of 6 bases. Germline lookup yields CDR1 SGHTA and CDR2 FQGNSA. The CDR3 spells CASSPDYEQYF. In DNA form, the CDR3 reads TGTGCCAGCAGCCCGGATTACGAGCAGTACTTC. The full variable domain, with the rest looked up from reference TRBV7-2 and TRBJ2-7, is GAGVSQSPSNKVTEKGKDVELRCDPISGHTALYWYRQSLGQGLEFLIYFQGNSAPDKSGLPSDRFSAERTGGSVSTLTIQRTQQEDSAVYLCASSPDYEQYFGPGTRLTVT.

The chain uses TRBV5-1 and TRBJ1-1; D gene unclear. Germline values: CDR1 SGHRS, CDR2 YFSETQ. V gave up 4 bases and J gave up 0 bases, with 10 bases separating them. The CDR3 runs 14 residues. Written as DNA, the CDR3 is TGCGCCAGCAGCCTTAATGCGGTGAACACTGAAGCTTTCTTT. Translated: CASSLNAVNTEAFF.

The chain combines TRBV19 with TRBJ1-4; D unresolved. Germline V gene lookup returns CDR1 LNHDA and CDR2 SQIVND (reference sequence). CDR3 length: 15 amino acids. The V end lost 0 bases, the J end lost 8 bases, and 13 bases lay between the germline ends. The CDR3 nucleotides read TGTGCCAGTAGTATAGATCAAAGGCAGGCGGAAAAACTGTTTTTT. Its translation: CASSIDQRQAEKLFF.

This clone was seen a few times. The chain joins TRBV10-2 to TRBJ1-6; 10 bases match TRBD1. Per germline, CDR1 WSHSY and CDR2 SAAADI. The CDR3 contains 19 residues. With V trimmed by 0 bases and J by 7 bases, 12 bases remained unmatched. The CDR3 DNA follows: TGCGCCAGCAGTGAGTCGCTCCGGACAGGGGGAATTCAGAATTCACCCCTCCACTTT. This gives the protein CASSESLRTGGIQNSPLHF.

The rearrangement links TRBV4-2 to TRBJ2-1; 11 bases match TRBD2. The V and J ends lost 0 bases and 2 bases, in that order; junction bases with no gene match: 0. The CDR3 has 16 amino acids. Germline V gives CDR1 LGHNA, CDR2 YNFKEQ. CDR3 region: CASSQELAGAYNEQFF. The CDR3 nucleotides are TGTGCCAGCAGCCAAGAACTAGCGGGGGCCTACAATGAGCAGTTCTTC.

The V and J genes are TRBV30 and TRBJ2-7; no firm D call. This CDR3 comprises 11 residues. Germline-derived CDR1 and CDR2 are GTSNPN and SVGIG (reference sequence). V gave up 2 bases and J gave up 3 bases, with 5 bases separating them. CDR3 sequence (DNA): TGTGCCTGGAGTAACAGCTACGAGCAGTACTTC. Its translation: CAWSNSYEQYF.

This clone appeared a single time. V and J are TRBV29-1 and TRBJ2-7; 8 bases are shared with TRBD2. This CDR3 spans 14 amino acids. Unmatched junction bases numbered 11, after V lost 6 bases and J lost 4 bases. Germline V gene lookup returns CDR1 SQVTM and CDR2 ANQGSEA. CDR3 sequence (DNA): TGCAGCGTCCGGGCCGGGACTAGTGGTTACGAGCAGTACTTC. Translation gives CSVRAGTSGYEQYF.

The rearrangement links TRBV28 to TRBJ2-7; TRBD1 might be the D (6 bases). Germline CDR1 is MDHEN and CDR2 is SYDVKM. The CDR3 loop spans 13 amino acids. Trimming took off 6 bases at V and 3 bases at J, with 12 bases between the two ends. The CDR3 DNA reads as TGTGCCAGCAGACTTGACAGGTTCTACGAGCAGTACTTC. Protein product: CASRLDRFYEQYF.

This clone was seen a single time. The chain recombines TRBV19 with TRBJ1-6; D might be TRBD1 (5 bases). The CDR3 is 19 amino acids. Trimming cost V 6 bases and J 9 bases, with 30 bases left between them. CDR1 and CDR2 from the germline V gene are LNHDA and SQIVND (reference sequence). CDR3 sequence (DNA): TGTGCCAGTAGCAAGCAGGGTTCTGGTACGGCCGTGGAATCTTCACCCCTCCACTTT. Its protein product is CASSKQGSGTAVESSPLHF.